This T cell receptor (beta chain) was captured in a study of Tregs in tolerant kidney transplant recipients. Whole-study context: Recipients received nonmyeloablative bone marrow transplants from related graft donors, with transient mixed chimerism.

TCRdb keeps only in-frame clones here, not all; method: immunoSEQ multiplex PCR. The sample table sets out roughly 32,000 clones. Regarding the study as a whole: Findings come from small patient numbers and require larger validation.

With 1 base removed from V and 4 bases from J, the gap between germline ends came to 8 bases. The CDR3 is 13 amino acids. Germline V lookup: CDR1 LNHDA, CDR2 SQIVND (reference sequence). Points on this clone: What it binds is not known. The read comes to an end 3 residues before the CDR3 does, leaving the germline J gene to fill in the end.

The chain recombines TRBV19 with TRBJ2-7; a weak D match, TRBD2 (6 bases). The TCR was taken from a human donor who received a combined kidney and bone marrow transplant. The source material was CD8+ T cells from blood, sampled before the transplant. Here the CDR3 reads CASSIGSGYEQYF. The CDR3 bases that were read are TGTGCCAGTAGTATAGGTAGCGGATACGAG.